Presented here are 13 T cell receptor beta chains from one specimen sequenced in a study of cytomegalovirus exposure and HLA in healthy donors. The PCR employed 60 Vbeta primers together with 13 Jbeta primers. Profiled with immunoSEQ multiplex PCR; TCRdb holds only in-frame clones, not every one. The profile covers about 86,000 clones, with about four fifths appearing a single time and 14% to 15% taken by the ten largest. Material: PBMCs. The receptors here all came from a woman between 40 and 55 years old in good health and CMV-seropositive.

This sequence joins TRBV9 and TRBJ1-3; D is unresolved. The V end was cut by 4 bases, the J end by 4 bases, with 18 bases between. The germline V gene has CDR1 SGDLS and CDR2 YYNGEE. CDR3 size: 16 residues. CDR3 DNA: TGTGCCAGCAGCTGGCCTTTGGGCGGAGGAGGAAACACCATATATTTT. Its protein is CASSWPLGGGGNTIYF. Filled out from reference TRBV9 and TRBJ1-3, the complete variable domain reads DSGVTQTPKHLITATGQRVTLRCSPRSGDLSVYWYQQSLDQGLQFLIQYYNGEERAKGNILERFSAQQFPDLHSELNLSSLELGDSALYFCASSWPLGGGGNTIYFGEGSWLTVV.

J is TRBJ2-7 and V is TRBV2; D is perhaps TRBD2 (5 bases). The V and J ends lost 8 bases and 0 bases respectively, with 17 bases between them. Germline assignment: CDR1 SNHLY and CDR2 FYNNEI. CDR3 length: 15 amino acids. DNA for the CDR3: TGTGCCAGCTCAATGGCGGGCTCAAGCTCCTACGAGCAGTACTTC. Its translation is CASSMAGSSSYEQYF.

This chain joins TRBV6-5 and TRBJ2-7; 8 bases line up with TRBD2. This CDR3 has 12 residues. Germline trimming cut 10 bases from V and 2 bases from J; bases unmatched to any gene: 4. Germline lookup yields CDR1 MNHEY and CDR2 SVGAGI. CDR3 sequence (DNA): TGTGCCACCGGGGGGGGAGCCTACGAGCAGTACTTC. Its translation: CATGGGAYEQYF.

This clone was detected only once. V and J are TRBV7-3 and TRBJ2-1; 7 nucleotides agree with TRBD1. The germline CDR1 and CDR2 sequences are SGHTA and FQGTGA. The CDR3 is made up of 15 amino acids. After removal of 5 bases from V and 5 bases from J, the junction contained 9 bases not matched to a gene. The CDR3 protein is CASSPHGTENNEQFF. The DNA of the CDR3 is TGTGCCAGCAGCCCACACGGGACAGAAAACAATGAGCAGTTCTTC.

The chain employs TRBV5-1 and TRBJ1-1, with TRBD1 as a possible D gene (6 bases). The germline V gene encodes CDR1 SGHRS and CDR2 YFSETQ. Trimming took off 1 base at V and 1 base at J, with 11 bases between the two ends. The CDR3 runs 15 residues. The CDR3 nucleotides read TGCGCCAGCAGCTTGAGGGCAGGGGCGAACACTGAAGCTTTCTTT. Protein product: CASSLRAGANTEAFF.

This clone turned up a few times. The gene calls are TRBV7-2 and TRBJ1-5; no definite D call. Per germline, CDR1 SGHTA and CDR2 FQGNSA. The CDR3 runs to 16 residues. V was shortened by 2 bases and J by 3 bases, with 14 bases between the two germline ends. The DNA of the CDR3 is TGTGCCAGCAGCTTATTGGGAGTAGGGAACAATCAGCCCCAGCATTTT. Translating gives CASSLLGVGNNQPQHF.

This chain's CDR3 is CASSATVYTEAFF. CDR3 in DNA: TGTGCCAGCAGCGCCACGGTGTACACTGAAGCTTTCTTT. The chain links TRBV7-3 to TRBJ1-1; unclear D gene. The germline V gene has CDR1 SGHTA and CDR2 FQGTGA. V was trimmed by 5 bases and J by 3 bases, leaving 10 bases between them. This CDR3 has 13 residues.

V is TRBV6-1 and J is TRBJ2-5; D remains unclear. The germline V and J ends were trimmed by 7 bases and 2 bases, with 14 bases remaining between them. The germline CDR1 and CDR2 sequences are MNHNS and SASEGT. This CDR3 has 14 amino acids. In DNA form, the CDR3 reads TGTGCCAGCATCTTTACAGCACGACAAGAGACCCAGTACTTC. It encodes CASIFTARQETQYF.

CDR3 region: CASRPGTLLPNEQFF. In nucleotides, the CDR3 is TGTGCCAGCAGACCTGGGACATTACTCCCCAATGAGCAGTTCTTC. This chain links TRBV5-4 with TRBJ2-1, with D possibly matching TRBD1 (6 bases). There are 15 residues in the CDR3. With 5 bases removed from V and 6 bases from J, the gap between germline ends came to 18 bases. Germline CDR1 SGHNT, CDR2 YYREEE (reference sequence).

J is TRBJ2-2 and V is TRBV28; D is uncertain. Germline CDR1 reads MDHEN; CDR2 reads SYDVKM. The V gene lost 8 bases and the J gene lost 3 bases, with 7 bases spanning the gap. The CDR3 is 12 residues long. CDR3 sequence: CASRGDTGELFF. The DNA for the CDR3 is TGTGCCAGCCGAGGTGACACCGGGGAGCTGTTTTTT.

The CDR3 sequence: CASLSEIGEQYF. The CDR3 bases are TGCGCCAGCCTGTCTGAGATCGGCGAGCAGTACTTC. This rearrangement joins TRBV5-1 to TRBJ2-7; D is undetermined. The CDR3 runs to 12 residues. Between the trimmed V and J ends, which lost 7 bases and 6 bases, there was a span of 14 bases. Germline CDR1 and CDR2: SGHRS and YFSETQ.

V usage is TRBV6-4 and J usage is TRBJ2-7, with 9 bases aligning to TRBD1. Trimming took 6 bases from V and 2 from J; bases not matched to a gene: 8. This CDR3 contains 15 residues. Germline loops: CDR1 MRHNA, CDR2 SNTAGT. As DNA, the CDR3 is TGTGCCAGCAGCAAACCACAGGGGGCTCCCTACGAGCAGTACTTC. This gives the protein CASSKPQGAPYEQYF.

V usage is TRBV4-1 and J usage is TRBJ1-2, with D possibly matching TRBD1 (6 bases). V was clipped by 0 bases and J by 5 bases, with 19 bases between them. Germline CDR1 MGHRA, CDR2 YSYEKL. The CDR3 is 17 residues long. The DNA for the CDR3 is TGCGCCAGCAGCCAAGATGCGACAGGTTCCCAAAGATATGGCTACACCTTC. Amino acid sequence: CASSQDATGSQRYGYTF.